This T cell receptor beta chain was observed in a study of monozygotic twins with inflammatory bowel disease. TCRdb reprocessed the 5' RACE reads, keeping one entry per CDR3 protein, no DNA. The sample has 400,000 to 500,000 distinct CDR3 sequences; the top ten hold around 2.3%. The CDR3 loop spans 14 amino acids. Germline CDR1 reads GTSNPN; CDR2 reads SVGIG (reference sequence). The source is a human donor with ulcerative colitis or Crohn's disease, or a healthy co-twin of an affected twin (not recorded which). Sequencing was done on a sample of blood. This chain uses TRBV30 with TRBJ2-1; as DNA is missing, the TRBD1 call by TCRdb cannot be tested. CDR3: CAWSTTVGNNEQFF.